The rows below give T cell receptor beta chains drawn from one sample of a study of beta chain features in type 1 diabetes. The assay was immunoSEQ multiplex PCR, and TCRdb's table has in-frame clones only and misses some. The sample shows some 350,000 clones, approximately 15% of them seen only once. The sample was naive CD4+ T cells from blood. These receptors originate from a woman younger than 30 with type 1 diabetes. The CDR3 runs from the conserved cysteine through the conserved F or W. A D gene is named only where the DNA matches it firmly. Only some rows state a clone size, as once, few, many or a class for expanded clones.

-,few,TRBV30,TRBJ1-1,TGTGCCTGGAGCGACCAGGGCACTGAAGCTTTCTTT,CAWSDQGTEAFF
-,few,TRBV11-1,TRBJ1-1,TGTGCCAGCAGCCCTCCGGGACACCGAGACACTGAAGCTTTCTTT,CASSPPGHRDTEAFF
-,few,TRBV5-4,TRBJ2-1,TGTGCCAGCAGCTTTGGGGCAGGGGCCGTCAATGAGCAGTTCTTC,CASSFGAGAVNEQFF
-,-,TRBV30,TRBJ2-3,TGTGCCTGGAGTGTACGGAGGGGGCTTGATACGCAGTATTTT,CAWSVRRGLDTQYF
-,few,TRBV7-6,TRBJ2-1,TGTGCCAGCAGCTCCAGGTGGGCGGGCGGGACCCAGTTCTTC,CASSSRWAGGTQFF
-,-,TRBV29-1,TRBJ1-3,TGCAGCGCGGAGGAGGACGACCCTTCCTCTGGAAACACCATATATTTT,CSAEEDDPSSGNTIYF
-,-,TRBV29-1,TRBJ1-1,TGCAGCGTTGAGCGCAGACTAAACACTGAAGCTTTCTTT,CSVERRLNTEAFF
-,few,TRBV28,TRBJ2-3,TGTGCCAGCAGTTCTATAGATACGCAGTATTTT,CASSSIDTQYF
-,-,TRBV7-9,TRBJ2-3,TGTGCCAGCAGCTTAAGCGCAAGCACAGATACGCAGTATTTT,CASSLSASTDTQYF
TRBD1,few,TRBV7-2,TRBJ2-7,TGTGCCAGCAGCTCGGGACAGGGTAATTACGAGCAGTACTTC,CASSSGQGNYEQYF
-,-,TRBV10-2,TRBJ2-1,TGCGCCAGCAGTGAGTCAGGGAGCGCCCCGCAGTTCTTC,CASSESGSAPQFF
TRBD2,few,TRBV11-3,TRBJ2-5,TGTGCCAGCAGCCCCGAGGGACTAGCGTCGGAGACCCAGTACTTC,CASSPEGLASETQYF
-,-,TRBV6-6,TRBJ1-1,TGTGCCAGCAGTTACTCTTGGGGGGTTACTGAAGCTTTCTTT,CASSYSWGVTEAFF
-,few,TRBV30,TRBJ2-1,TGTGCCTGGAGTGCAAACAATGAGCAGTTCTTC,CAWSANNEQFF
TRBD1,-,TRBV29-1,TRBJ2-7,TGCAGCGCCCAGGGACAGGTCGACTCCTACGAGCAGTACTTC,CSAQGQVDSYEQYF
-,few,TRBV7-2,TRBJ2-3,TGTGCCAGCAGCCTCGGACTCAGCACAGATACGCAGTATTTT,CASSLGLSTDTQYF
-,few,TRBV9,TRBJ1-2,TGTGCCAGCAGCGTAGCAGGGGCAGGGTTCGACTATGGCTACACCTTC,CASSVAGAGFDYGYTF
-,few,TRBV9,TRBJ2-2,TGTGCCAGCAGCGTAGCTTCGTACAGGGACGTCGACACCGGGGAGCTGTTTTTT,CASSVASYRDVDTGELFF
-,-,TRBV5-1,TRBJ2-2,TGCGCCAGCAGCTTGGCCGGGCAGGGGCTCGCCGGGGAGCTGTTTTTT,CASSLAGQGLAGELFF
-,few,TRBV7-2,TRBJ2-1,TGTGCCATTGATCGACTAGTTTACAATGAGCAGTTCTTC,CAIDRLVYNEQFF
-,-,TRBV5-1,TRBJ2-7,TGCGCCAGCAGCCCTACCGGGACGGGAGCCTACGAGCAGTACTTC,CASSPTGTGAYEQYF
-,many,TRBV23-1,TRBJ2-5,TGCGCCAGCAGTCACCCCTCCATGAGGGAGACCCAGTACTTC,CASSHPSMRETQYF